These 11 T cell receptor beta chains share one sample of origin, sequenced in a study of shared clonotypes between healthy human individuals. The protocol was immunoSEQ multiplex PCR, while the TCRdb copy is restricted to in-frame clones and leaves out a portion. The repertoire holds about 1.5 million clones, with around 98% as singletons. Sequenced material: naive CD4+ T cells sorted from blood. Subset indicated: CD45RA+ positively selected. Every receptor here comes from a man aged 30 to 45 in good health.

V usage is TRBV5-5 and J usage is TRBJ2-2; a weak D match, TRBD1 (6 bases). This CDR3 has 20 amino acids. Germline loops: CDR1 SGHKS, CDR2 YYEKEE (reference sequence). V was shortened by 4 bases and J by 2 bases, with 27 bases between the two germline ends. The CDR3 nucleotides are TGTGCCAGCAGCACATCCGGGACAAATGCCAGAACCTATAACACCGGGGAGCTGTTTTTT. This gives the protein CASSTSGTNARTYNTGELFF.

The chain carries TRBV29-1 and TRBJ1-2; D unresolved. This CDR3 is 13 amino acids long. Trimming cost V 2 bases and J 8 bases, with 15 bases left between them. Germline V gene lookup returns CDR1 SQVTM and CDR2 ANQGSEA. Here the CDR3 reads CSVERLGRSGYTF. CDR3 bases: TGCAGCGTTGAAAGGTTAGGTAGGTCCGGCTACACCTTC.

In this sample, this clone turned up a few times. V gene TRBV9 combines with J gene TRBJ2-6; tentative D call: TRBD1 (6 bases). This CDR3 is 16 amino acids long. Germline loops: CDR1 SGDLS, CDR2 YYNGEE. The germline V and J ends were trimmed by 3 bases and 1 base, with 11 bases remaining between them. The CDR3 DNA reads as TGTGCCAGCAGCGCCACACAGGGTTCTGGGGCCAACGTCCTGACTTTC. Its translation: CASSATQGSGANVLTF. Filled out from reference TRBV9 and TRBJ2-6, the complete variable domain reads DSGVTQTPKHLITATGQRVTLRCSPRSGDLSVYWYQQSLDQGLQFLIQYYNGEERAKGNILERFSAQQFPDLHSELNLSSLELGDSALYFCASSATQGSGANVLTFGAGSRLTVL.

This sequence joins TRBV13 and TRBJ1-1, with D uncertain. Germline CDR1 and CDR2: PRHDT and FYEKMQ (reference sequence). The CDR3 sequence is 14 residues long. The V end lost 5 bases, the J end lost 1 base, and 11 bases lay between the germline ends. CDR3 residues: CASSHSGANTEAFF. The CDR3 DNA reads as TGTGCCAGCAGCCACTCGGGAGCGAACACTGAAGCTTTCTTT.

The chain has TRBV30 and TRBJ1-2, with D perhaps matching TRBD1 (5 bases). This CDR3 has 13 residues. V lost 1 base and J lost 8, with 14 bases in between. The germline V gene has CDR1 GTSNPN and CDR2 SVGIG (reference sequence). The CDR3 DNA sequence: TGTGCCTGGAGTGCAGGGTCTATGAGCGGCTACACCTTC. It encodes CAWSAGSMSGYTF. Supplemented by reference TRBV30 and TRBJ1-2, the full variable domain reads SQTIHQWPATLVQPVGSPLSLECTVEGTSNPNLYWYRQAAGRGLQLLFYSVGIGQISSEVPQNLSASRPQDRQFILSSKKLLLSDSGFYLCAWSAGSMSGYTFGSGTRLTVV.

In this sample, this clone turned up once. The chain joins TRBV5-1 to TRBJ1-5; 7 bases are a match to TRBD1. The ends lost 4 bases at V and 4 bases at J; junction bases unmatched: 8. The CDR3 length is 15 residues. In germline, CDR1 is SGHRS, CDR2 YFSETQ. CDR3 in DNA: TGCGCCAGCAGCGCTAGACAGGGCCCAAATCAGCCCCAGCATTTT. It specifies CASSARQGPNQPQHF.

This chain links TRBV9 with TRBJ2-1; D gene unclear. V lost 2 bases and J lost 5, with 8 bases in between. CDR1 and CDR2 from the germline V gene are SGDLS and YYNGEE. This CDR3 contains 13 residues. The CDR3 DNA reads TGTGCCAGCAGCGTGTTAAATAACAATGAGCAGTTCTTC. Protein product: CASSVLNNNEQFF. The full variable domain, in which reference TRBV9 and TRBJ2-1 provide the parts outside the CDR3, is DSGVTQTPKHLITATGQRVTLRCSPRSGDLSVYWYQQSLDQGLQFLIQYYNGEERAKGNILERFSAQQFPDLHSELNLSSLELGDSALYFCASSVLNNNEQFFGPGTRLTVL.

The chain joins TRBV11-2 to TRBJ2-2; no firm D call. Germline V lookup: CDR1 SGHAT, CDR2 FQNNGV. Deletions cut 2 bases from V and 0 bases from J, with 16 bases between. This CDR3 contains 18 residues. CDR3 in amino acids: CASSLILYPETNTGELFF. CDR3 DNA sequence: TGTGCCAGCAGCTTAATCCTCTATCCGGAGACGAACACCGGGGAGCTGTTTTTT. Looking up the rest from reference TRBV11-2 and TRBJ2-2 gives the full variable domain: EAGVAQSPRYKIIEKRQSVAFWCNPISGHATLYWYQQILGQGPKLLIQFQNNGVVDDSQLPKDRFSAERLKGVDSTLKIQPAKLEDSAVYLCASSLILYPETNTGELFFGEGSRLTVL.

The CDR3 DNA reads TGTGCCAGCAGCCCAAAAACCGGGACTAGCGGGAGGCACGAGCAGTACTTC. Its protein product is CASSPKTGTSGRHEQYF. The chain is built from TRBV7-9 and TRBJ2-7; 15 nucleotides match TRBD2. CDR1 is SEHNR and CDR2 is FQNEAQ in the germline V gene (reference sequence). This CDR3 spans 17 amino acids. The ends lost 5 bases at V and 5 bases at J; junction bases unmatched: 10.

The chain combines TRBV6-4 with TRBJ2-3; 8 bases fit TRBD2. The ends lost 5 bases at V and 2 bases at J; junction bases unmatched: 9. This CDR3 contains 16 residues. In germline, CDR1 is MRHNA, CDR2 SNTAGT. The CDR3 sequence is CASSSTGGGPTDTQYF. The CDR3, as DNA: TGTGCCAGCAGTTCCACGGGGGGGGGCCCCACAGATACGCAGTATTTT.

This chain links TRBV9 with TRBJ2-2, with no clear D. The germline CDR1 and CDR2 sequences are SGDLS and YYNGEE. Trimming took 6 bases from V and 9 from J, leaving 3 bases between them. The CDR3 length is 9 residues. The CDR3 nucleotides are TGTGCCAGCATCCGGGAGCTGTTTTTT. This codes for CASIRELFF.